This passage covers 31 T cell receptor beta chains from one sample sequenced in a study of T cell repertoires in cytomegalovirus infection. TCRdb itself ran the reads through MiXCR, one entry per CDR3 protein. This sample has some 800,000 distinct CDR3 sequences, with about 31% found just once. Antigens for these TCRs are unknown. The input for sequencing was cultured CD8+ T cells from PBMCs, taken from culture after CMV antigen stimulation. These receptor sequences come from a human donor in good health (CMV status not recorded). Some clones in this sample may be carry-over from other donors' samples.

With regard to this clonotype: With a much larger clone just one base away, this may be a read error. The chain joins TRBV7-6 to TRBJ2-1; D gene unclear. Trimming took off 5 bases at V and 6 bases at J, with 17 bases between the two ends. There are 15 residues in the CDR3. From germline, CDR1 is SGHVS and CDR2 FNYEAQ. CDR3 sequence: CASSPLFRAVNEQFF. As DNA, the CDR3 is TGTGCCAGCAGCCCCCTTTTCCGGGCCGTCAATGAGCAGTTCTTC.

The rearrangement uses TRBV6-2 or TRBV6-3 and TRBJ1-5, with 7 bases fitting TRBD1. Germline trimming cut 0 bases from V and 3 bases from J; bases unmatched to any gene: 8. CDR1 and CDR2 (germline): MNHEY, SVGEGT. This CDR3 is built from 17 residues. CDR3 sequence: CASSYSKYRGNNQPQHF. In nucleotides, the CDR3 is TGTGCCAGCAGTTACTCGAAGTACAGGGGTAACAATCAGCCCCAGCATTTT.

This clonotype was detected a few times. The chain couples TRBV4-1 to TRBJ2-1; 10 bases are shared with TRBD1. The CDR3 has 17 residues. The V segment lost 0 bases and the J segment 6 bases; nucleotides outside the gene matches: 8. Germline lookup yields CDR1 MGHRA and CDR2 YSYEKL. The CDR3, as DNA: TGCGCCAGCAGCCAAGATAGTAAGGGACAGGGGTCCAATGAGCAGTTCTTC. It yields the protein CASSQDSKGQGSNEQFF.

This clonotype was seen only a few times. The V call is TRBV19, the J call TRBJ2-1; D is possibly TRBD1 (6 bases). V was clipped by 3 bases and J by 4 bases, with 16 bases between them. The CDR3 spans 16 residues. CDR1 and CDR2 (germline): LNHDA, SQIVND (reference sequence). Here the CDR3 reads CASSIKVTGTYNEQFF. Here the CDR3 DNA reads TGTGCCAGTAGTATTAAAGTTACTGGGACATACAATGAGCAGTTCTTC.

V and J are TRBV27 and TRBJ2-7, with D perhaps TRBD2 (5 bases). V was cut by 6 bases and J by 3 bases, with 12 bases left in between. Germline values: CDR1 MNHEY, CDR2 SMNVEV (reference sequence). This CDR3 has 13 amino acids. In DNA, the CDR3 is TGTGCCAGCAGGGGAGATCGTGACTACGAGCAGTACGTC. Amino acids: CASRGDRDYEQYV.

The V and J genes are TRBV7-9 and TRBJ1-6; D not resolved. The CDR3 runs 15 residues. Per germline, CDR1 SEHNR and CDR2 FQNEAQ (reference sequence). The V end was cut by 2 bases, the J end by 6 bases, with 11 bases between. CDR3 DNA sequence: TGTGCCAGCAGCTTATTAGACGGCTCTAATTCACCCCTCCACTTT. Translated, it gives CASSLLDGSNSPLHF. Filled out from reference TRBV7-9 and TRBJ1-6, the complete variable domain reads DTGVSQNPRHKITKRGQNVTFRCDPISEHNRLYWYRQTLGQGPEFLTYFQNEAQLEKSRLLSDRFSAERPKGSFSTLEIQRTEQGDSAMYLCASSLLDGSNSPLHFGNGTRLTVT.

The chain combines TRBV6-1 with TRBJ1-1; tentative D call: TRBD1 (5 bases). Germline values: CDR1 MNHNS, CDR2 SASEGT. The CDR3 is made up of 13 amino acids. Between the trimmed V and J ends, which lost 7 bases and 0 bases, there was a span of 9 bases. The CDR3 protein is CASNRLVNTEAFF. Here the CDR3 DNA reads TGTGCCAGCAACAGGTTGGTGAACACTGAAGCTTTCTTT.

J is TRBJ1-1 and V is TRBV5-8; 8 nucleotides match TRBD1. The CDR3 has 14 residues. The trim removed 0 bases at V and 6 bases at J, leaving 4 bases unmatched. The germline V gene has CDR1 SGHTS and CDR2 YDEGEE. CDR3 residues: CASSLGTGGAEAFF. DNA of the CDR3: TGTGCCAGCAGCTTGGGAACAGGGGGGGCTGAAGCTTTCTTT.

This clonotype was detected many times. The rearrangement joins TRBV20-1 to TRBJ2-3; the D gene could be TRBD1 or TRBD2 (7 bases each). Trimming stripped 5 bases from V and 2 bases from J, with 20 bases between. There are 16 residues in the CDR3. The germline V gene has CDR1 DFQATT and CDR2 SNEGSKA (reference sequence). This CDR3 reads CSAETGRGLNTDTQYF. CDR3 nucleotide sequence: TGCAGTGCTGAGACAGGGCGGGGGCTAAACACAGATACGCAGTATTTT.

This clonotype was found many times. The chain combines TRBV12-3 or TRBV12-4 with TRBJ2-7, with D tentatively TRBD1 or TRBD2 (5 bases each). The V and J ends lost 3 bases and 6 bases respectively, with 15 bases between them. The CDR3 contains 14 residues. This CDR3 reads CASSFEGRSGEQYV. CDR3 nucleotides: TGTGCCAGCAGTTTTGAGGGACGTTCAGGCGAGCAGTACGTC.

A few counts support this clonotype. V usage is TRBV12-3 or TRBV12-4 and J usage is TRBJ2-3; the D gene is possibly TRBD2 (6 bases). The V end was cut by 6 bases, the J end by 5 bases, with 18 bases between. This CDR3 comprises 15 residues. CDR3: CASRLGSGSGDTQYF. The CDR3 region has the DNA TGTGCCAGCAGGCTCGGGAGCGGGTCGGGAGATACGCAGTATTTT.

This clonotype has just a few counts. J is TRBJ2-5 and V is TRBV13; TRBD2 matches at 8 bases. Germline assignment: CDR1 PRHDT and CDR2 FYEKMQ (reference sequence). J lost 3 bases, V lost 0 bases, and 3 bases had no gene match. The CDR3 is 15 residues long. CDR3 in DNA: TGTGCCAGCAGCTTAGGAAGCGGGGGAAAAGAGACCCAGTACTTC. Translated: CASSLGSGGKETQYF.

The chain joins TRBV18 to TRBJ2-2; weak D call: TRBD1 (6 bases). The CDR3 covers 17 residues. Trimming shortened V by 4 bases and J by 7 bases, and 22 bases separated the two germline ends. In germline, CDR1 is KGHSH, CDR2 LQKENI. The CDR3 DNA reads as TGTGCCAGCTCACAACAGGGATCTCCCAATGTGATCGGGGAGCTGTTTTTT. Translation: CASSQQGSPNVIGELFF.

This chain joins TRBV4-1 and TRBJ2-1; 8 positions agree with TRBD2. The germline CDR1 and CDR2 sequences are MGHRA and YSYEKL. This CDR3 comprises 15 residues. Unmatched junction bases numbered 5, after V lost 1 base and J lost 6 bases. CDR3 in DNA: TGCGCCAGCAGCCAAGTCGGGGGGGCCTTCAATGAGCAGTTCTTC. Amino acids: CASSQVGGAFNEQFF.

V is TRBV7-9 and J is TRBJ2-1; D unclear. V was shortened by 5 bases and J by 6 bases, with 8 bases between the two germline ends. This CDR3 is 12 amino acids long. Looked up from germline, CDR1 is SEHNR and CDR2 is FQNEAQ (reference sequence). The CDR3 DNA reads TGTGCCAGCAGCCTCCCTATCAATGAGCAGTTCTTC. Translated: CASSLPINEQFF. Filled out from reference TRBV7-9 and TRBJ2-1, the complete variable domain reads DTGVSQNPRHKITKRGQNVTFRCDPISEHNRLYWYRQTLGQGPEFLTYFQNEAQLEKSRLLSDRFSAERPKGSFSTLEIQRTEQGDSAMYLCASSLPINEQFFGPGTRLTVL.

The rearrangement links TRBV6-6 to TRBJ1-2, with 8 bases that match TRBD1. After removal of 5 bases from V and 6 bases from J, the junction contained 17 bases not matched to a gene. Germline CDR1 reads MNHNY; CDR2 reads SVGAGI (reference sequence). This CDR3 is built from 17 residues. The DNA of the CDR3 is TGTGCCAGCAGTGACTGGGACAGGACGTTTCTATCGCATGGCTACACCTTC. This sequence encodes CASSDWDRTFLSHGYTF.

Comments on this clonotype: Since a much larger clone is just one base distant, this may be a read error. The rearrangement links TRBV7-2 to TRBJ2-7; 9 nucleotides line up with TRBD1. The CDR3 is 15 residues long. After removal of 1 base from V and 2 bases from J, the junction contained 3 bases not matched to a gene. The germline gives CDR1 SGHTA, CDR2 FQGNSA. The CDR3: CASSLGGTGPYEQYF. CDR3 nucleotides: TGTGCCAGCAGCTTAGGGGGGACAGGGCCCTACGAGCAGTACTTC. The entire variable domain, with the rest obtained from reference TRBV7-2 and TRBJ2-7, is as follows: GAGVSQSPSNKVTEKGKDVELRCDPISGHTALYWYRQSLGQGLEFLIYFQGNSAPDKSGLPSDRFSAERTGGSVSTLTIQRTQQEDSAVYLCASSLGGTGPYEQYFGPGTRLTVT.

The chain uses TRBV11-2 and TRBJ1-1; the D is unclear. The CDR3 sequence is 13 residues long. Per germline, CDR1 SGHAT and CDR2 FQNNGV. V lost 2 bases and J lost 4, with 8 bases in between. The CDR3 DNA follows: TGTGCCAGCAGCTTACACGTCCCCACTGAAGCTTTCTTT. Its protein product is CASSLHVPTEAFF. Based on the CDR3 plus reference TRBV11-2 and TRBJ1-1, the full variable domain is EAGVAQSPRYKIIEKRQSVAFWCNPISGHATLYWYQQILGQGPKLLIQFQNNGVVDDSQLPKDRFSAERLKGVDSTLKIQPAKLEDSAVYLCASSLHVPTEAFFGQGTRLTVV.

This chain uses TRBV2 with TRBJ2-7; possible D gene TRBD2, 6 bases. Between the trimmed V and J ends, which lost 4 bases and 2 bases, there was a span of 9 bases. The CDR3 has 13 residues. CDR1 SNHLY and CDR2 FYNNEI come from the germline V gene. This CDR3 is CASSGDSTYEQYV. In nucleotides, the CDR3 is TGTGCCAGCAGTGGGGACTCTACCTACGAGCAGTACGTC.

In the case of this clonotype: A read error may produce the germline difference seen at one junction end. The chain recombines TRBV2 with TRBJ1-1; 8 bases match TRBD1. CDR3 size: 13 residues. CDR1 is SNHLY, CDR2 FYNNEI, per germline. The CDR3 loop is CDSEGRGPTEAFF. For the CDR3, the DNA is TGTGACAGCGAAGGCAGGGGGCCCACTGAAGCTTTCTTT. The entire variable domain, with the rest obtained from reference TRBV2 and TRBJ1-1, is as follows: EPEVTQTPSHQVTQMGQEVILRCVPISNHLYFYWYRQILGQKVEFLVSFYNNEISEKSEIFDDQFSVERPDGSNFTLKIRSTKLEDSAMYFCDSEGRGPTEAFFGQGTRLTVV.

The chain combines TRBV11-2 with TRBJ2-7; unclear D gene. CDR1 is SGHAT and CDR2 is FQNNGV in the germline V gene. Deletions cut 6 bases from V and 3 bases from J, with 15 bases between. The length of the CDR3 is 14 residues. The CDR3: CASSFWKRVYEQYF. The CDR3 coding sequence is TGTGCCAGCAGTTTTTGGAAGAGAGTCTACGAGCAGTACTTC.

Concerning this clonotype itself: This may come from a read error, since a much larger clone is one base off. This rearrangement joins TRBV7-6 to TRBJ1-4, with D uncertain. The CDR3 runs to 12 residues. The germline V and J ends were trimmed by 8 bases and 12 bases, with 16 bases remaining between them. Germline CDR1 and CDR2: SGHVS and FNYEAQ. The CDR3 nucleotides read TGTGCCAGCGGCTCCGGATCTGGCGAACTGTTTTTT. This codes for CASGSGSGELFF.

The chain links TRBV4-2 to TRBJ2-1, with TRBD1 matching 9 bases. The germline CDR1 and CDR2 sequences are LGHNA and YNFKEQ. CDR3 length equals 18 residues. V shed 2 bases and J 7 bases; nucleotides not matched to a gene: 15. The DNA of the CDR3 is TGTGCCAGCAGCCAAAAACACCCGGTAGGGACAGGGAGGAATGAGCAGTTCTTC. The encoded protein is CASSQKHPVGTGRNEQFF.

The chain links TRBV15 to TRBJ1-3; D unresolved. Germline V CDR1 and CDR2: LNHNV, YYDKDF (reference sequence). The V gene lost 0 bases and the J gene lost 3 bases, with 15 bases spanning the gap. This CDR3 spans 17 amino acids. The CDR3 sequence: CATSRDVYVGSGNTIYF. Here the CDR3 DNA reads TGTGCCACCAGCAGAGATGTTTACGTGGGAAGTGGAAACACCATATATTTT.

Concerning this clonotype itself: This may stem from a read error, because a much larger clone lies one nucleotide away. The CDR3 nucleotides are TGTGCCAGCAGCTCACCGCTTAAGACAGAGTCCTACGAGCAGTACTTC. Residues: CASSSPLKTESYEQYF. The chain employs TRBV11-2 and TRBJ2-7; a weak D match, TRBD1 (5 bases). The CDR3 has 16 residues. Trimming left V 4 bases short and J 1 base short, with 17 bases between. The germline gives CDR1 SGHAT, CDR2 FQNNGV.

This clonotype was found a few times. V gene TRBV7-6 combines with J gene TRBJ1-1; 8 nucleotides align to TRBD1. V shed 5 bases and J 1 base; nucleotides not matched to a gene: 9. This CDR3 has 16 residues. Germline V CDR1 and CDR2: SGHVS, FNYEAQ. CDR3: CASSREQGARNTEAFF. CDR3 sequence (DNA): TGTGCCAGCAGCAGAGAGCAGGGGGCTCGGAACACTGAAGCTTTCTTT.

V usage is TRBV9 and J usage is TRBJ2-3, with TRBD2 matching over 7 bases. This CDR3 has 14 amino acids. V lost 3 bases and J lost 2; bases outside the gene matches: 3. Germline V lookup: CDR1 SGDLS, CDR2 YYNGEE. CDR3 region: CASSDRDYTDTQYF. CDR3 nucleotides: TGTGCCAGCAGCGACCGGGACTACACAGATACGCAGTATTTT.

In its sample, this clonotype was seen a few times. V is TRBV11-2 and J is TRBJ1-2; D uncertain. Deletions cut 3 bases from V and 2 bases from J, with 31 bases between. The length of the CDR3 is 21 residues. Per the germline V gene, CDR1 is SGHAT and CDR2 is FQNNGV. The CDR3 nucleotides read TGTGCCAGCAGCTTTTGGAGACCCCCATCCCTCCTTGAGGGTGCCAACTATGGCTACACCTTC. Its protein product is CASSFWRPPSLLEGANYGYTF.

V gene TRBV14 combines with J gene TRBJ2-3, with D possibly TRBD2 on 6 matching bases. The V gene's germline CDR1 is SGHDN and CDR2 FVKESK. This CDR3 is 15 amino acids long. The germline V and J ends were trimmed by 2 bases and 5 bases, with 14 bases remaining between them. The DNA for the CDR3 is TGTGCCAGCAGCCAAATTGCCCGGAGGGTAGATACGCAGTATTTT. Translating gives CASSQIARRVDTQYF.

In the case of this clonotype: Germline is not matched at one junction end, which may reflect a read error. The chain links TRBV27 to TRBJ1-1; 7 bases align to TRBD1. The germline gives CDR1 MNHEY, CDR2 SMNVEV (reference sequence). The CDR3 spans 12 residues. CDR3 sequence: CATWTGSNEVFF. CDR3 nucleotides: TGTGCCACCTGGACAGGTTCTAACGAAGTTTTCTTT.

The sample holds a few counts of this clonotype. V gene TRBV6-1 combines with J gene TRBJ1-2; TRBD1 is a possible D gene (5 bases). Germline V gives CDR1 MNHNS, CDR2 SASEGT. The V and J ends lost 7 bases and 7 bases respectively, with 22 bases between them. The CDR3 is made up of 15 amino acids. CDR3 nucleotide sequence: TGTGCCAGCACCTCATCCCGAGACAGCCTACTTGGCTACACCTTC. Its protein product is CASTSSRDSLLGYTF.